Below are 32 T cell receptor beta chains sequenced from a single sample in a study of OX40 agonist ivuxolimab in advanced cancers. Some clones are missing from TCRdb's copy, which holds only in-frame ones; the method was immunoSEQ multiplex PCR. The repertoire includes about 30,000 clones, 75% to 95% of them detected once, and about 4.4% sits in the top ten. The material sequenced was CD4+ or CD8+ T cells sorted from blood, taken in a trial of the OX40 agonist ivuxolimab. These receptors were collected from an adult with an advanced solid tumor such as melanoma, head and neck, liver or kidney cancer.

The rearrangement uses TRBV27 and TRBJ2-7; D is undetermined. Germline loops: CDR1 MNHEY, CDR2 SMNVEV (reference sequence). The CDR3 is made up of 13 amino acids. V was clipped by 0 bases and J by 3 bases, with 6 bases between them. The CDR3 nucleotides read TGTGCCAGCAGTTTATCGGCCGACTACGAGCAGTACGTC. This translates into CASSLSADYEQYV.

The chain employs TRBV10-1 and TRBJ1-5; possibly TRBD1 for D (5 bases). Germline V gene lookup returns CDR1 WNHNN and CDR2 SYGVQD (reference sequence). V lost 7 bases and J 6 bases, leaving 19 bases between the germline ends. The CDR3 spans 15 residues. CDR3 sequence: CASIRTGPLGQPQHF. The CDR3 DNA is TGCGCCAGCATTAGAACGGGGCCCCTTGGTCAGCCCCAGCATTTT.

The CDR3 DNA sequence: TGTGCCAGCAGCCAAGCTTTCGTTGAGGACAGTGCCTACGAGCAGTACTTC. Its translation is CASSQAFVEDSAYEQYF. The chain carries TRBV4-2 and TRBJ2-7, with D maybe TRBD1 (6 bases). The CDR3 is 17 residues long. Trimming stripped 1 base from V and 2 bases from J, with 18 bases between. From germline, CDR1 is LGHNA and CDR2 YNFKEQ.

J is TRBJ2-7 and V is TRBV11-2; D is ambiguous. The CDR3 is made up of 10 amino acids. Germline V lookup: CDR1 SGHAT, CDR2 FQNNGV. Trimming took 3 bases from V and 4 from J, leaving 1 base between them. CDR3 in DNA: TGTGCCAGCAGCTTTTACGAGCAGTACGTC. Protein: CASSFYEQYV.

This clone has just one count. The rearrangement uses TRBV11-2 and TRBJ2-3, with 8 bases matching TRBD1. Germline-derived CDR1 and CDR2 are SGHAT and FQNNGV. This CDR3 contains 18 residues. Unmatched junction bases numbered 12, after V lost 4 bases and J lost 0 bases. Here the CDR3 reads CASSSTGALALSTDTQYF. The CDR3, as DNA: TGTGCCAGCAGCTCGACAGGGGCCTTAGCCCTTAGCACAGATACGCAGTATTTT. Full variable domain (outside the CDR3, taken from reference TRBV11-2 and TRBJ2-3): EAGVAQSPRYKIIEKRQSVAFWCNPISGHATLYWYQQILGQGPKLLIQFQNNGVVDDSQLPKDRFSAERLKGVDSTLKIQPAKLEDSAVYLCASSSTGALALSTDTQYFGPGTRLTVL.

The chain combines TRBV6-5 with TRBJ2-2, with 7 bases lining up with TRBD1. After removal of 5 bases from V and 0 bases from J, the junction contained 3 bases not matched to a gene. The germline gives CDR1 MNHEY, CDR2 SVGAGI. The CDR3 has 15 residues. The CDR3 DNA reads TGTGCCAGCAGTCGACAGGGCTCGAACACCGGGGAGCTGTTTTTT. Residues: CASSRQGSNTGELFF.

The V call is TRBV9, the J call TRBJ2-1; 8 bases match TRBD2. The CDR3 runs to 14 residues. From germline, CDR1 is SGDLS and CDR2 YYNGEE. Trimming cost V 4 bases and J 9 bases; bases outside gene matches: 9. The CDR3 spells CASSPGPAGGEQFF. In DNA, the CDR3 is TGTGCCAGCAGCCCAGGGCCCGCGGGGGGTGAGCAGTTCTTC.

By proportion, this clone is medium-sized. The rearrangement uses TRBV6-4 and TRBJ2-3, with 10 positions matching TRBD1. The trim removed 2 bases at V and 4 bases at J, leaving 0 bases unmatched. The germline V gene has CDR1 MRHNA and CDR2 SNTAGT. The CDR3 sequence is 14 residues long. CDR3 in amino acids: CASSDGQGADTQYF. The CDR3 DNA reads TGTGCCAGCAGTGACGGACAGGGGGCAGATACGCAGTATTTT.

Of note for this clone: The junction and the germline gene differ at one end; a read error may be behind it. The J gene is TRBJ2-1, the V gene TRBV5-1, with 9 bases identical to TRBD2. Germline V gives CDR1 SGHRS, CDR2 YFSETQ. This CDR3 contains 16 residues. The CDR3 sequence is CASSDAGAGGYHEQFF. The CDR3 nucleotides are TGCGCCAGCAGCGACGCTGGAGCGGGAGGCTACCATGAGCAGTTCTTC.

This chain uses TRBV9 with TRBJ2-5, with TRBD2 as a possible D gene (6 bases). This CDR3 region has 15 residues. V lost 4 bases, J lost 2 bases, and 15 bases lay in between. CDR1 is SGDLS and CDR2 is YYNGEE in the germline V gene. This chain's CDR3 is CASSRDSYSQETQYF. The CDR3 nucleotides read TGTGCCAGCAGCCGGGACTCGTACAGTCAAGAGACCCAGTACTTC.

J is TRBJ1-5 and V is TRBV28; D is unclear. V shed 11 bases and J shed 7 bases, with 18 bases lying between them. Germline V lookup: CDR1 MDHEN, CDR2 SYDVKM. The CDR3 length is 13 residues. As DNA, the CDR3 is TGTGCCCTCCCCCGGCGGGCTGGACAGCCCCAGCATTTT. Protein product: CALPRRAGQPQHF.

The gene calls are TRBV4-3 and TRBJ1-5; D is possibly TRBD1 (5 bases). V lost 0 bases, J lost 2 bases, and 14 bases lay in between. CDR1 LGHNA and CDR2 YSLEER come from the germline V gene. The length of the CDR3 is 17 residues. CDR3 nucleotides: TGCGCCAGCAGCCAAGAACCGGGGCACCTGGGCAATCAGCCCCAGCATTTT. It specifies CASSQEPGHLGNQPQHF.

This sequence joins TRBV28 and TRBJ2-1, with 7 bases identical to TRBD2. The V and J ends lost 5 bases and 14 bases, in that order; junction bases with no gene match: 21. The CDR3 spans 16 residues. Per the germline V gene, CDR1 is MDHEN and CDR2 is SYDVKM. The CDR3 nucleotides read TGTGCCAGCAGTCCCAGGTTGCGGGGACTACCGAACGAAGAGTTCTTC. Translation gives CASSPRLRGLPNEEFF.

V usage is TRBV4-3 and J usage is TRBJ2-5; D might be TRBD1 or TRBD2, each matching 5 bases. Germline V CDR1 and CDR2: LGHNA, YSLEER. This CDR3 has 14 residues. V lost 5 bases and J 1 base, leaving 11 bases between the germline ends. The CDR3 DNA reads as TGCGCCAGCAGCGAGGGGCGGAGCCAAGAGACCCAGTACTTC. Amino acids: CASSEGRSQETQYF.

This sequence joins TRBV4-2 and TRBJ2-1, with TRBD2 matching over 7 bases. CDR1 and CDR2 from the germline V gene are LGHNA and YNFKEQ. CDR3 length: 16 amino acids. Unmatched junction bases numbered 11, after V lost 1 base and J lost 8 bases. The CDR3 reads CASSQGEGTHRHEQFF. For the CDR3, the DNA is TGTGCCAGCAGCCAAGGGGAGGGAACGCATCGGCATGAGCAGTTCTTC.

V and J are TRBV4-2 and TRBJ2-2; perhaps TRBD2 as D (6 bases). The CDR3 contains 16 residues. Trimming left V 0 bases short and J 5 bases short, with 13 bases between. The germline V gene encodes CDR1 LGHNA and CDR2 YNFKEQ. CDR3 coding DNA: TGTGCCAGCAGCCAAGAAGTCCTAGCGAGGACCGGGGAGCTGTTTTTT. Protein sequence: CASSQEVLARTGELFF.

This chain links TRBV7-6 with TRBJ1-4, with 11 bases aligning to TRBD1. Germline CDR1 SGHVS, CDR2 FNYEAQ. Trimming took 4 bases from V and 6 from J; bases not matched to a gene: 7. The CDR3 has 16 residues. The CDR3 protein is CASSSGQGALDEKLFF. CDR3 coding DNA: TGTGCCAGCAGCTCTGGACAGGGGGCGTTGGATGAAAAACTGTTTTTT.

The chain recombines TRBV9 with TRBJ2-7, with a weak D call TRBD2 (5 bases). Germline V gene lookup returns CDR1 SGDLS and CDR2 YYNGEE. The V end lost 0 bases, the J end lost 4 bases, and 14 bases lay between the germline ends. This CDR3 spans 15 amino acids. CDR3 nucleotides: TGTGCCAGCAGCGTAGGCCTCAGCGGCGCTTACGAGCAGTACTTC. Translation: CASSVGLSGAYEQYF.

DNA of the CDR3: TGTGCCAGCAGCCAAGTCAACAGGAGGGACAATGAGCAGTTCTTC. It translates to CASSQVNRRDNEQFF. The V and J genes are TRBV14 and TRBJ2-1, with TRBD2 as a possible D gene (6 bases). CDR1 SGHDN and CDR2 FVKESK come from the germline V gene. The CDR3 runs 15 residues. V lost 1 base and J lost 5, with 12 bases in between.

This sequence joins TRBV21-1 and TRBJ1-2. TRBV21-1 is labeled a pseudogene. The CDR3 runs 12 residues. In DNA, the CDR3 is TGTGCCAGCCCCACGGGTAAGGTAGGCTACACCTTC. Translating gives CASPTGKVGYTF.

Worth noting for this clone: The junction differs from germline at one of its ends, possibly a read error. The CDR3 protein is CASSPETAPKETQYF. As DNA, the CDR3 is TGTGCTAGCAGCCCAGAGACCGCTCCCAAAGAGACCCAGTACTTC. V gene TRBV7-7 combines with J gene TRBJ2-5; D is uncertain. The germline V gene has CDR1 SSHAT and CDR2 FNYEAQ (reference sequence). The CDR3 has 15 amino acids.

The CDR3 here is CASSLGSGTGGTDTQYF. DNA of the CDR3: TGTGCCAGCAGCTTAGGGTCCGGGACAGGGGGAACAGATACGCAGTATTTT. The V call is TRBV7-8, the J call TRBJ2-3, with 11 nucleotides matching TRBD1. With V trimmed by 1 base and J by 3 bases, 6 bases remained unmatched. The CDR3 runs 17 residues. CDR1 and CDR2 (germline): SGHVS, FQNEAQ.

The J gene is TRBJ1-2, the V gene TRBV28; D call uncertain. Germline lookup yields CDR1 MDHEN and CDR2 SYDVKM. Deletions cut 4 bases from V and 1 base from J, with 13 bases between. This CDR3 is 15 amino acids long. CDR3 sequence: CASSSFPGSNYGYTF. The CDR3 region has the DNA TGTGCCAGCAGTTCGTTTCCGGGCAGTAACTATGGCTACACCTTC.

The chain is built from TRBV19 and TRBJ1-1; no clear D. Trimming left V 5 bases short and J 3 bases short, with 10 bases between. There are 13 residues in the CDR3. Germline V lookup: CDR1 LNHDA, CDR2 SQIVND (reference sequence). The CDR3 region is CASSPALYTEAFF. Here the CDR3 DNA reads TGTGCCAGTAGTCCTGCCCTATACACTGAAGCTTTCTTT.

The J gene is TRBJ1-5, the V gene TRBV19, with TRBD1 identical over 7 bases. Germline V lookup: CDR1 LNHDA, CDR2 SQIVND (reference sequence). J was trimmed by 5 bases and V by 5 bases; bases with no gene match: 12. There are 16 residues in the CDR3. This chain's CDR3 is CASSAGVQGLYQPQHF. In DNA, the CDR3 is TGTGCCAGTAGTGCAGGGGTACAGGGGTTGTATCAGCCCCAGCATTTT.

The chain uses TRBV7-2 and TRBJ2-3, with 10 positions matching TRBD2. Looked up from germline, CDR1 is SGHTA and CDR2 is FQGNSA. The CDR3 is 15 amino acids. V dropped 4 bases and J dropped 7; count of bases not matched to a gene: 8. DNA of the CDR3: TGTGCCAGCAGCTCCGGACTAGCGGAAGGGTATACGCAGTATTTT. Its protein is CASSSGLAEGYTQYF.

The V call is TRBV15, the J call TRBJ1-1, with D unresolved. In germline, CDR1 is LNHNV, CDR2 YYDKDF (reference sequence). The CDR3 is 15 residues long. Trimming pared 2 bases from V and 2 bases from J, leaving 12 bases between. CDR3: CATSRPGTPNTEAFF. CDR3 nucleotides: TGTGCCACCAGCAGACCGGGAACACCAAACACTGAAGCTTTCTTT.

The chain carries TRBV13 and TRBJ2-1; 9 nucleotides line up with TRBD2. Unmatched junction bases numbered 2, after V lost 0 bases and J lost 5 bases. Germline V gives CDR1 PRHDT, CDR2 FYEKMQ (reference sequence). The CDR3 contains 15 residues. The CDR3, as DNA: TGTGCCAGCAGCTTAGGGACTAGCGGTAACAATGAGCAGTTCTTC. This gives the protein CASSLGTSGNNEQFF.

The CDR3 region is CASSVGGGFPYEQYF. The CDR3 coding sequence is TGTGCCAGCAGCGTGGGGGGCGGATTCCCCTACGAGCAGTACTTC. This chain connects TRBV5-6 to TRBJ2-7; possibly TRBD1 or TRBD2 for D (6 bases each). With 4 bases removed from V and 2 bases from J, the gap between germline ends came to 16 bases. CDR3 length: 15 amino acids. Germline V gene sequence: CDR1 SGHDT, CDR2 YYEEEE.

V gene TRBV7-3 combines with J gene TRBJ1-2; 8 nucleotides line up with TRBD1. After removal of 4 bases from V and 3 bases from J, the junction contained 4 bases not matched to a gene. This CDR3 has 14 amino acids. The germline V gene has CDR1 SGHTA and CDR2 FQGTGA. In nucleotides, the CDR3 is TGTGCCAGCAGCTCAGGACAGGGTGACTATGGCTACACCTTC. Residues: CASSSGQGDYGYTF.

The J gene is TRBJ2-7, the V gene TRBV4-3; tentatively, D is TRBD1 (5 bases). With 0 bases removed from V and 5 bases from J, the gap between germline ends came to 14 bases. Germline V gene sequence: CDR1 LGHNA, CDR2 YSLEER. This CDR3 has 15 amino acids. In DNA form, the CDR3 reads TGCGCCAGCAGCCAAGACGAGGTGACAGAGAACGAGCAGTACTTC. Amino acids: CASSQDEVTENEQYF.

V gene TRBV4-3 combines with J gene TRBJ2-1; 10 positions agree with TRBD2. Germline CDR1 and CDR2: LGHNA and YSLEER. The CDR3 consists of 16 residues. V shed 3 bases, J shed 3 bases, and the junction held 5 bases outside the gene matches. CDR3 in amino acids: CASSQLLAGDYNEQFF. CDR3 sequence (DNA): TGCGCCAGCAGCCAGCTTCTAGCGGGAGACTACAATGAGCAGTTCTTC.